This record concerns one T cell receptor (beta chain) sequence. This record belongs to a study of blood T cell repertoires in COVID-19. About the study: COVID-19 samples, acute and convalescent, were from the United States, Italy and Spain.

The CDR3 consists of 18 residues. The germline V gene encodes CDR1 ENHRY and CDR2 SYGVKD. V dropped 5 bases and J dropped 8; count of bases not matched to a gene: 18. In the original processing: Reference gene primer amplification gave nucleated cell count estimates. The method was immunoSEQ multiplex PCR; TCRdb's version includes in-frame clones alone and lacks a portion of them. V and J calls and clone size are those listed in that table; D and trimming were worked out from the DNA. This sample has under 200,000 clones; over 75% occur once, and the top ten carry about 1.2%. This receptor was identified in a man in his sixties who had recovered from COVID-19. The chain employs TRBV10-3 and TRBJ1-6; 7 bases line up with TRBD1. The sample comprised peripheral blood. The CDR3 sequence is CAISKTTTLQGKDSPLHF. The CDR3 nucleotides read TGTGCCATCAGTAAAACGACAACCTTACAGGGGAAGGATTCACCCCTCCACTTT.